The text below deals with one TCR beta chain. The antigen is unknown. This record comes from a study of a mutant IDH1 vaccine in newly diagnosed glioma. Study-wide background: The sex distribution of treated patients was approximately 62% male and about 38% female, with a mean age of approximately 40 years. Earlier therapy was either radiotherapy, temozolomide, or both, and most got both. Notes on the study in general: Of all patients, about 94% showed vaccine-induced immune responses. Among top peripheral T cell clonotypes, changes seemed unrelated to pseudoprogression.

Trimming removed 3 bases from V and 3 bases from J, with 14 bases in between. Germline V gene sequence: CDR1 LNHDA, CDR2 SQIVND (reference sequence). The CDR3 contains 15 residues. This table comes from immunoSEQ multiplex PCR, and its TCRdb copy is limited to in-frame clones, with some not included. The sample records tens of thousands of clones, about four fifths being singletons. Described time point: baseline, week 1 (first vaccination visit). The treatment was: pre-vaccination baseline after standard-of-care therapy. The sequence was collected from a woman aged 50 to 65 with glioma. This chain joins TRBV19 and TRBJ1-2; tentative D call: TRBD1 (6 bases). The starting material was PBMCs, obtained from a glioma patient treated with radiotherapy, temozolomide or both. The CDR3, as DNA: TGTGCCAGTAGTATTCCCAGCAGGGGAGACTATGGCTACACCTTC. It translates to CASSIPSRGDYGYTF.